This T cell receptor beta chain was identified in a study of blood T cell repertoires in COVID-19. At the level of the study: The samples span acute and convalescent COVID-19 from the United States, Italy and Spain.

The age range of participants was 18 to 89 years, with residence in around 22 US areas. In regard to this clone: Other nucleotide sequences from this sample produce the same CDR3.

Authors' methods: Nucleated cell number was recorded as an estimate derived from reference gene primer amplification. Some clones are missing from TCRdb's copy, which holds only in-frame ones; the method was immunoSEQ multiplex PCR. From that table come the V and J calls and clone size; the DNA was used to work out D and trimming. The table includes about 370,000 clones, roughly nine tenths detected once. Sequencing was carried out using PBMCs or T cells enriched from blood (not recorded which). The clonotype was recovered from a man aged 18 to 29 who had recovered from COVID-19.

The DNA of the CDR3 is TGTGCCAGCAGTTTAGTGACAGGGACTAATGAAAAACTGTTTTTT. Its translation is CASSLVTGTNEKLFF. The chain uses TRBV28 and TRBJ1-4; 7 nucleotides agree with TRBD1. With V trimmed by 2 bases and J by 2 bases, 2 bases remained unmatched. The CDR3 has 15 residues. Looked up from germline, CDR1 is MDHEN and CDR2 is SYDVKM.